Detailed here is one T cell receptor beta chain. Its antigen is as yet unknown. This entry is derived from a study of Ad26.COV2.S vaccination and SARS-CoV-2 variants. Study-level background: Intramuscular Ad26.COV2.S at 5x10^10 or 1x10^11 viral particles.

Using immunoSEQ multiplex PCR, the repertoire was profiled, and TCRdb retains in-frame clones only, with some absent. The table records 250,000 or so clones, roughly 87% of them present only once. General observations from the study: Non-spike TCR breadth was similar in vaccine and placebo recipients.

The trim removed 4 bases at V and 6 bases at J, leaving 4 bases unmatched. The CDR3 is 14 residues long. Germline CDR1 SGDLS, CDR2 YYNGEE. Treatment here: some 19 received Ad26.COV2.S at low or high dose, single or two shots; roughly five received placebo; per-sample allocation not given. Samples were taken on day 63 after the first vaccine or placebo injection. The donor's status was that of an adult aged 18-55 years in Boston. It was Wuhan-strain SARS-CoV-2 spike that the Ad26 vaccine vector expressed. The clonotype originates from a person between 18 and 60 years old who received the Ad26.COV2.S COVID-19 vaccine or a placebo. This specimen was peripheral blood, taken in a trial of Ad26.COV2.S vaccine versus placebo. The chain uses TRBV9 and TRBJ2-7; 13 bases line up with TRBD2. The CDR3 reads CASSIRTSGGEQYF. CDR3 coding DNA: TGTGCCAGCAGCATTAGGACTAGCGGGGGCGAGCAGTACTTC.